This passage covers 23 T cell receptor beta chains from one sample sequenced in a study of tumor-infiltrating lymphocytes in localized non-small cell lung cancer. Assay: immunoSEQ multiplex PCR; the TCRdb copy retains only in-frame clones and omits some. This table holds approximately 15,000 clones, more than 70% found once. Sequencing was carried out using uninvolved lung tissue not adjacent to the tumor. All receptors derive from a human donor with non-small cell lung cancer.

The genes are TRBV13 and TRBJ1-5; D uncertain. V shed 3 bases and J shed 8 bases, with 8 bases lying between them. Germline V CDR1 and CDR2: PRHDT, FYEKMQ (reference sequence). CDR3 length: 12 amino acids. The CDR3 is CASSFFGEPQHF. CDR3 nucleotide sequence: TGTGCCAGCAGCTTTTTCGGGGAGCCCCAGCATTTT.

This clone came up once. The V and J genes are TRBV7-7 and TRBJ2-2, with a tentative D call TRBD1 (5 bases). V lost 8 bases, J lost 0 bases, and 13 bases lay in between. The CDR3 has 15 amino acids. Germline V lookup: CDR1 SSHAT, CDR2 FNYEAQ (reference sequence). The CDR3 DNA reads as TGTGCCAGCCAACCGGACAAGTCGAACACCGGGGAGCTGTTTTTT. This gives the protein CASQPDKSNTGELFF.

V is TRBV5-1 and J is TRBJ2-7, with D perhaps assigned TRBD1 or TRBD2 (5 bases each). Germline V gene sequence: CDR1 SGHRS, CDR2 YFSETQ. V was clipped by 4 bases and J by 1 base, with 15 bases between them. The CDR3 is 15 amino acids. CDR3 sequence (DNA): TGCGCCAGCAGCCCGGACGGGGACCCTTCCTACGAGCAGTACTTC. Translated, it gives CASSPDGDPSYEQYF. The full variable domain, completed using reference TRBV5-1 and TRBJ2-7, is KAGVTQTPRYLIKTRGQQVTLSCSPISGHRSVSWYQQTPGQGLQFLFEYFSETQRNKGNFPGRFSGRQFSNSRSEMNVSTLELGDSALYLCASSPDGDPSYEQYFGPGTRLTVT.

The chain has TRBV2 and TRBJ1-1; maybe TRBD1 (6 bases). This CDR3 region has 14 residues. V lost 5 bases, J lost 4 bases, and 14 bases lay in between. CDR1 and CDR2 (germline): SNHLY, FYNNEI. The CDR3 DNA follows: TGTGCCAGCAGTTTACAGGGCTTGAGCACTGAAGCTTTCTTT. Protein: CASSLQGLSTEAFF.

The chain uses TRBV4-1 and TRBJ2-1, with no clear D. V gave up 1 base and J gave up 8 bases, with 6 bases separating them. Per the germline V gene, CDR1 is MGHRA and CDR2 is YSYEKL. This CDR3 is 12 amino acids long. Here the CDR3 reads CASSQGFDEQFF. DNA of the CDR3: TGCGCCAGCAGCCAAGGGTTCGATGAGCAGTTCTTC.

The rearrangement uses TRBV11-3 and TRBJ2-1; D is undetermined. The V gene's germline CDR1 is SGHNT and CDR2 YENEEA. V gave up 1 base and J gave up 6 bases, with 7 bases separating them. The CDR3 sequence is 13 residues long. CDR3 in amino acids: CASSLASRNEQFF. The DNA of the CDR3 is TGTGCCAGCAGCTTAGCCAGTCGCAATGAGCAGTTCTTC.

This chain joins TRBV11-2 and TRBJ2-5, with D possibly matching TRBD2 (6 bases). Germline lookup yields CDR1 SGHAT and CDR2 FQNNGV. This CDR3 region has 14 residues. V dropped 5 bases and J dropped 1 base, with 11 bases sitting between them. CDR3 amino acids: CASSPRGLQETQYF. For the CDR3, the DNA is TGTGCCAGCAGCCCTAGGGGACTCCAAGAGACCCAGTACTTC. The whole variable domain, filled in from reference TRBV11-2 and TRBJ2-5, reads EAGVAQSPRYKIIEKRQSVAFWCNPISGHATLYWYQQILGQGPKLLIQFQNNGVVDDSQLPKDRFSAERLKGVDSTLKIQPAKLEDSAVYLCASSPRGLQETQYFGPGTRLLVL.

This clone was counted a single time. The CDR3 here is CASSLRGGGPRTGELFF. The CDR3 DNA reads as TGCGCCAGCAGCTTGAGGGGGGGAGGGCCGCGGACCGGGGAGCTGTTTTTT. The chain has TRBV5-1 and TRBJ2-2, with a possible D match to TRBD2 (7 bases). There are 17 residues in the CDR3. V lost 1 base and J lost 5, with 18 bases in between. Germline V gene data show CDR1 as SGHRS and CDR2 as YFSETQ.

The gene calls are TRBV5-1 and TRBJ2-5, with no clear D. Deletions cut 0 bases from V and 2 bases from J, with 5 bases between. This CDR3 contains 13 residues. CDR1 and CDR2 (germline): SGHRS, YFSETQ. The CDR3 here is CASSLEVQETQYF. CDR3 in DNA: TGCGCCAGCAGCTTGGAGGTACAAGAGACCCAGTACTTC.

This clone rates as medium-sized (0.01 to 0.1%). The V and J genes are TRBV4-1 and TRBJ1-3; D gene uncertain. CDR3 length equals 16 residues. Germline V lookup: CDR1 MGHRA, CDR2 YSYEKL. The V end was cut by 0 bases, the J end by 0 bases, with 9 bases between. CDR3 sequence (DNA): TGCGCCAGCAGCCAAGACCCAGGCGACTCTGGAAACACCATATATTTT. It specifies CASSQDPGDSGNTIYF.

CDR3 protein: CASSFLYSQYGYTF. Written as DNA, the CDR3 is TGTGCCAGCAGCTTTTTGTACAGCCAGTATGGCTACACCTTC. This rearrangement joins TRBV5-6 to TRBJ1-2; D not certain. The germline CDR1 and CDR2 sequences are SGHDT and YYEEEE. With 2 bases removed from V and 5 bases from J, the gap between germline ends came to 13 bases. CDR3 size: 14 residues. Using reference TRBV5-6 and TRBJ1-2 for the parts outside the CDR3, the full variable domain is DAGVTQSPTHLIKTRGQQVTLRCSPKSGHDTVSWYQQALGQGPQFIFQYYEEEERQRGNFPDRFSGHQFPNYSSELNVNALLLGDSALYLCASSFLYSQYGYTFGSGTRLTVV.

The chain combines TRBV11-2 with TRBJ2-7; 11 nucleotides match TRBD2. Germline V gene data show CDR1 as SGHAT and CDR2 as FQNNGV. V dropped 2 bases and J dropped 5; count of bases not matched to a gene: 8. The CDR3 is 16 amino acids. The CDR3 nucleotides read TGTGCCAGCAGCTTACTAGCGGGAGGTGGGTTAGACGAGCAGTACTTC. It codes for CASSLLAGGGLDEQYF.

The gene calls are TRBV5-5 and TRBJ2-1, with 7 nucleotides matching TRBD1. The V gene end was trimmed by 2 bases and the J gene end by 5 bases; junction bases not matched to a gene: 7. The CDR3 is made up of 15 amino acids. Germline V gene sequence: CDR1 SGHKS, CDR2 YYEKEE (reference sequence). The CDR3, as DNA: TGTGCCAGCAGCTTTCGACAGGGTAAGGACAATGAGCAGTTCTTC. This translates into CASSFRQGKDNEQFF. The entire variable domain, with the rest obtained from reference TRBV5-5 and TRBJ2-1, is as follows: DAGVTQSPTHLIKTRGQQVTLRCSPISGHKSVSWYQQVLGQGPQFIFQYYEKEERGRGNFPDRFSARQFPNYSSELNVNALLLGDSALYLCASSFRQGKDNEQFFGPGTRLTVL.

The CDR3 is CASRADSDYTGELFF. The CDR3 nucleotides read TGCGCCAGCAGGGCGGACAGTGACTACACCGGGGAGCTGTTTTTT. J is TRBJ2-2 and V is TRBV5-1, with D possibly being TRBD1 (6 bases). Trimming cost V 5 bases and J 3 bases, with 14 bases left between them. This CDR3 spans 15 amino acids. Germline CDR1 and CDR2: SGHRS and YFSETQ.

The V gene is TRBV5-1, the J gene TRBJ2-7; D is possibly TRBD2 (7 bases). Germline values: CDR1 SGHRS, CDR2 YFSETQ. This CDR3 spans 17 amino acids. V was trimmed by 3 bases and J by 2 bases, leaving 21 bases between them. This chain's CDR3 is CASSSPGGGSDTYEQYF. The CDR3 region has the DNA TGCGCCAGCAGCTCACCCGGGGGCGGGAGTGATACCTACGAGCAGTACTTC.

The table lists this clone with a few counts. The CDR3 DNA follows: TGTGCCAGTAGTATGGGCGGGGGTAGCTCCTACGAGCAGTACTTC. This codes for CASSMGGGSSYEQYF. The chain joins TRBV19 to TRBJ2-7, with 7 bases matching TRBD2. Losses at the gene ends were 3 bases for V and 0 bases for J; bases not matched to a gene: 5. The CDR3 covers 15 residues. Germline loops: CDR1 LNHDA, CDR2 SQIVND (reference sequence).

The genes are TRBV21-1 and TRBJ2-6; TRBD1 reflects the table's D call only, with no check against the DNA. TRBV21-1 is an annotated pseudogene. This CDR3 has 19 residues. The CDR3 DNA reads TGTGCCAGCAGCAAAGAGCAGGAGACAGGGGAGTCTGGGGCCAACGTCCTGACTTTC. Protein sequence: CASSKEQETGESGANVLTF.

CDR3 residues: CASSLVVETQYF. The CDR3 DNA follows: TGTGCCAGCAGTTTAGTAGTAGAGACCCAGTACTTC. The chain is built from TRBV28 and TRBJ2-5, with D hard to call. The CDR3 is 12 residues long. V was cut by 2 bases and J by 4 bases, with 5 bases left in between. Germline loops: CDR1 MDHEN, CDR2 SYDVKM. Full variable domain (rest looked up from reference TRBV28 and TRBJ2-5): DVKVTQSSRYLVKRTGEKVFLECVQDMDHENMFWYRQDPGLGLRLIYFSYDVKMKEKGDIPEGYSVSREKKERFSLILESASTNQTSMYLCASSLVVETQYFGPGTRLLVL.

This clone was counted a single time. J is TRBJ2-1 and V is TRBV29-1; 9 nucleotides agree with TRBD2. The CDR3 consists of 15 residues. V shed 4 bases and J 10 bases; nucleotides not matched to a gene: 14. Germline V gene lookup returns CDR1 SQVTM and CDR2 ANQGSEA. The CDR3 protein is CSVGQLVAGVGEQFF. The CDR3 coding sequence is TGCAGCGTTGGCCAGTTGGTAGCGGGAGTAGGAGAGCAGTTCTTC.

The V call is TRBV5-4, the J call TRBJ1-2, with D possibly being TRBD1 (6 bases). Trimming took 3 bases from V and 8 from J, leaving 11 bases between them. Germline-derived CDR1 and CDR2 are SGHNT and YYREEE (reference sequence). CDR3 length equals 12 residues. This CDR3 is CASSSTGLGYTF. In DNA, the CDR3 is TGTGCCAGCAGCTCAACAGGGCTGGGCTACACCTTC.

This clone was seen a few times. The V and J genes are TRBV29-1 and TRBJ2-2; 14 nucleotides match TRBD2. Losses at the gene ends were 5 bases for V and 7 bases for J; bases not matched to a gene: 6. This CDR3 has 15 amino acids. Per germline, CDR1 SQVTM and CDR2 ANQGSEA. The CDR3 nucleotides are TGCAGCGTTTACGGGACTAGCGGGAGAATCGGGGAGCTGTTTTTT. Translating gives CSVYGTSGRIGELFF.

The chain uses TRBV6-1 and TRBJ2-1, with 11 bases that match TRBD2. Trimming at V came to 6 bases and at J to 4 bases, leaving 5 bases not matched to a gene. The CDR3 sequence is 15 residues long. Per the germline V gene, CDR1 is MNHNS and CDR2 is SASEGT. In nucleotides, the CDR3 is TGTGCCAGCAGGAGTAGCGGGGGGGCTTACAATGAGCAGTTCTTC. Its protein product is CASRSSGGAYNEQFF.

The V call is TRBV10-3, the J call TRBJ2-7, with 14 bases that match TRBD2. Germline lookup yields CDR1 ENHRY and CDR2 SYGVKD. Trimming took 6 bases from V and 5 from J; bases not matched to a gene: 9. The CDR3 extends over 16 amino acids. The CDR3 sequence is CAIRTGLAGVNDEQYF. In DNA, the CDR3 is TGTGCCATCAGGACGGGACTAGCGGGAGTCAATGACGAGCAGTACTTC.